This T cell receptor beta chain was recorded in a study of response to subunit inactivated influenza vaccine. As for this clonotype: Its specificity is unknown.

Trimming cost V 5 bases and J 2 bases; bases outside gene matches: 6. The CDR3 is 14 amino acids. The V gene's germline CDR1 is SGHKS and CDR2 YYEKEE (reference sequence). TCRdb fed the RT-PCR reads into MiXCR, producing one record per CDR3 protein. The table records more than 600,000 distinct CDR3 sequences, around 20% of them present only once. Points from the study as a whole: It was suggested by the authors that few new T cells are recruited by each seasonal influenza vaccination.

This TCR derives from a man aged 45-60 years who received an inactivated influenza vaccine. The rearrangement joins TRBV5-5 to TRBJ2-7; TRBD1 matches 8 bases. The sequencing used PBMCs from blood, collected about 5 days after vaccination. The CDR3 DNA reads as TGTGCCAGCAGGACCGGGACAGGACCCTACGAGCAGTACTTC. It yields the protein CASRTGTGPYEQYF.